The T cell receptor beta chain described here comes from a study of T cells expressing NK-cell markers. Whole-study context: Eight donors were sequenced, seven testing HCMV-seropositive and one testing seronegative.

TCRdb re-analyzed the 5' RACE reads; it lists each CDR3 protein once, without DNA. The repertoire table contains 550,000 to 600,000 distinct CDR3 sequences. The CDR3 has 18 residues. The germline CDR1 and CDR2 sequences are DFQATT and SNEGSKA (reference sequence). This sequence was found in a man between 18 and 29 years old in good health. Source material: blood T cells: a sorted CD56 or NKG2C T cell subset, CD4+ or CD8+ T cells, or bulk PBMC T cells (not recorded which). This sequence joins TRBV20-1 and TRBJ2-3; TCRdb names TRBD2, which stays unverified in the absence of DNA. Here the CDR3 reads CSARDYPRASGYTDTQYF.